Following are 15 T cell receptor beta chains from one sample sequenced in a study of T-cell memory formation after mild COVID-19. TCRdb fed the 5' RACE reads into MiXCR, producing one record per CDR3 protein. The data show about 270,000 distinct CDR3 sequences, roughly 16% seen once. Sequenced material: PBMCs or a T cell subset sorted from them (not recorded which). All receptors come from a man in his late teens or twenties who had mild COVID-19 (a few samples of this study predate the infection). Cell type and time point are not known.

This clonotype was picked up a small number of times. The rearrangement uses TRBV4-3 and TRBJ2-5; maybe TRBD1 (5 bases). Germline V gene sequence: CDR1 LGHNA, CDR2 YSLEER. The CDR3 has 15 residues. The V end was cut by 1 base, the J end by 0 bases, with 9 bases between. CDR3 residues: CASSQGQGYQETQYF. CDR3 nucleotide sequence: TGCGCCAGCAGCCAAGGGCAGGGCTACCAAGAGACCCAGTACTTC.

This clonotype has just a few counts. V and J are TRBV12-3 or TRBV12-4 and TRBJ1-5, with D unresolved. The CDR3 extends over 14 amino acids. Trimming took off 2 bases at V and 2 bases at J, with 7 bases between the two ends. The DNA for the CDR3 is TGTGCCAGCAGTTTACCCGGGGGCAATCAGCCCCAGCATTTT. Encoded protein: CASSLPGGNQPQHF.

There are a few counts of this clonotype. The junction departs from germline at one end; a sequencing error may be responsible. The rearrangement uses TRBV6-6 and TRBJ1-2, with D unresolved. CDR3 length: 11 residues. Germline CDR1 reads MNHNY; CDR2 reads SVGAGI (reference sequence). The CDR3 DNA follows: TGTGCCAGCAGTTACGGTGGCACTGGAGATTTC. Translation gives CASSYGGTGDF.

This clonotype was detected only a few times. The gene calls are TRBV5-5 and TRBJ2-5; 7 bases map to TRBD2. Germline V CDR1 and CDR2: SGHKS, YYEKEE (reference sequence). Trimming removed 4 bases from V and 5 bases from J; junction bases left unmatched: 11. The CDR3 covers 15 residues. CDR3 amino acids: CASSAGLAAGETQYF. The CDR3 bases are TGTGCCAGCAGCGCGGGGCTAGCGGCGGGGGAGACCCAGTACTTC.

This clonotype was observed many times. The CDR3 loop is CSAREGETQYF. DNA for the CDR3: TGCAGTGCTAGAGAGGGTGAGACCCAGTACTTC. The chain employs TRBV20-1 and TRBJ2-5; D call uncertain. This CDR3 has 11 residues. V shed 0 bases and J shed 5 bases, with 4 bases lying between them. Germline V lookup: CDR1 DFQATT, CDR2 SNEGSKA (reference sequence).

This clonotype turned up a few times. CDR3 sequence (DNA): TGTGCCAGCAGCCCGGCTTATCTCGAGCAGTACTTC. This sequence encodes CASSPAYLEQYF. V is TRBV6-6 and J is TRBJ2-7; D is unresolved. Germline V gene sequence: CDR1 MNHNY, CDR2 SVGAGI (reference sequence). Deletions cut 6 bases from V and 6 bases from J, with 12 bases between. This CDR3 comprises 12 residues.

This clonotype appeared many times. The rearrangement links TRBV5-5 to TRBJ2-1, with 11 bases identical to TRBD2. CDR1 and CDR2 (germline): SGHKS, YYEKEE (reference sequence). V lost 5 bases, J lost 2 bases, and 9 bases stayed unmatched. The CDR3 has 17 residues. The CDR3 sequence: CASSPRLAGGAYNEQFF. The CDR3 DNA is TGTGCCAGCAGTCCCCGCCTAGCGGGGGGCGCCTACAATGAGCAGTTCTTC. Variable domain in full (rest from reference TRBV5-5 and TRBJ2-1): DAGVTQSPTHLIKTRGQQVTLRCSPISGHKSVSWYQQVLGQGPQFIFQYYEKEERGRGNFPDRFSARQFPNYSSELNVNALLLGDSALYLCASSPRLAGGAYNEQFFGPGTRLTVL.

The chain uses TRBV5-6 and TRBJ2-3; 11 bases map to TRBD1. Germline CDR1 is SGHDT and CDR2 is YYEEEE. The CDR3 length is 19 residues. The J segment lost 4 bases and the V segment lost 0 bases, leaving 13 bases of the junction unmatched. The CDR3 spells CASSLGQVLDRGRPDTQYF. CDR3 DNA sequence: TGTGCCAGCAGCTTGGGCCAGGTGTTGGACAGGGGGCGTCCAGATACGCAGTATTTT.

This chain links TRBV5-1 with TRBJ1-1; a possible D gene is TRBD1 (5 bases). V lost 1 base and J lost 4, with 11 bases in between. Per the germline V gene, CDR1 is SGHRS and CDR2 is YFSETQ. The CDR3 has 14 amino acids. The DNA for the CDR3 is TGCGCCAGCAGCTTGAACCAGGGACCCACTGAAGCTTTCTTT. As protein: CASSLNQGPTEAFF.

The chain is built from TRBV4-3 and TRBJ1-2; D might be TRBD1 (5 bases). CDR3 length: 15 amino acids. V was pared by 0 bases and J by 5 bases, with 13 bases between. In germline, CDR1 is LGHNA, CDR2 YSLEER. The CDR3 sequence is CASSQEARGLYGYTF. The CDR3 coding sequence is TGCGCCAGCAGCCAAGAAGCCCGGGGGTTGTATGGCTACACCTTC.

The V and J genes are TRBV6-5 and TRBJ2-1; TRBD2 matches 12 bases. Germline V CDR1 and CDR2: MNHEY, SVGAGI. The V segment lost 6 bases and the J segment 3 bases; nucleotides outside the gene matches: 6. There are 16 residues in the CDR3. In nucleotides, the CDR3 is TGTGCCAGCAGAACAACTAGCGGGGGGAACTACAATGAGCAGTTCTTC. This codes for CASRTTSGGNYNEQFF.

In its sample, this clonotype was seen many times. The chain employs TRBV20-1 and TRBJ2-1, with TRBD1 matching over 11 bases. The CDR3 covers 15 residues. The V gene end was trimmed by 4 bases and the J gene end by 6 bases; junction bases not matched to a gene: 8. CDR1 is DFQATT and CDR2 is SNEGSKA in the germline V gene (reference sequence). Here the CDR3 DNA reads TGCAGTGCTACAACCGGGACAGGGGGTTCCAATGAGCAGTTCTTC. Translation: CSATTGTGGSNEQFF.

The chain uses TRBV28 and TRBJ2-7, with 7 bases fitting TRBD1. V shed 5 bases, J shed 0 bases, and the junction held 7 bases outside the gene matches. This CDR3 is built from 15 residues. The germline V gene has CDR1 MDHEN and CDR2 SYDVKM. In DNA form, the CDR3 reads TGTGCCAGCAGTCCCCCGGGACAGAGCTCCTACGAGCAGTACGTC. It is translated as CASSPPGQSSYEQYV.

The chain combines TRBV5-1 with TRBJ1-6, with TRBD1 matching 8 bases. Trimming at V came to 3 bases and at J to 10 bases, leaving 12 bases not matched to a gene. CDR1 and CDR2 from the germline V gene are SGHRS and YFSETQ. CDR3 length: 16 amino acids. The CDR3 spells CASSSTTGVKGSPLHF. The DNA of the CDR3 is TGCGCCAGCAGCTCAACGACAGGGGTAAAGGGATCACCCCTCCACTTT.

The gene calls are TRBV14 and TRBJ1-2, with D possibly being TRBD1 (6 bases). The CDR3 totals 16 residues. Germline CDR1 and CDR2: SGHDN and FVKESK. V lost 2 bases and J lost 4, with 17 bases in between. In DNA form, the CDR3 reads TGTGCCAGCAGCCAACGTTCAGGACAGCTAGTCTATGGCTACACCTTC. It specifies CASSQRSGQLVYGYTF.